Presented here are 6 T cell receptor beta chains from one specimen sequenced in a study of identical twins. TCRdb called the 5' RACE reads again in MiXCR, with one record for every CDR3 protein. The sample holds hundreds of thousands of distinct CDR3 sequences, about 20% seen once. A further study also used this sample, focusing on T cells expressing NK-cell markers.

Sequencing was carried out using PBMCs. The receptors shown here come from a woman in her late teens or twenties in good health.

This clonotype was observed a handful of times. The rearrangement links TRBV5-4 to TRBJ1-2; D unclear. The CDR3 consists of 11 residues. Looked up from germline, CDR1 is SGHNT and CDR2 is YYREEE (reference sequence). V lost 0 bases and J lost 6, with 3 bases in between. CDR3 in DNA: TGTGCCAGCAGCTTGGCGGATGGCTACACCTTC. This sequence encodes CASSLADGYTF.

The chain uses TRBV6-1 and TRBJ2-7; a possible D gene is TRBD2 (5 bases). Trimming pared 5 bases from V and 0 bases from J, leaving 11 bases between. The CDR3 has 14 amino acids. From germline, CDR1 is MNHNS and CDR2 SASEGT. The CDR3 DNA reads as TGTGCCAGCAGTATCACTAGGAGCTCCTACGAGCAGTACTTC. Protein product: CASSITRSSYEQYF.

This clonotype has just a few counts. V gene TRBV12-3 or TRBV12-4 combines with J gene TRBJ1-2; D gene uncertain. The germline V and J ends were trimmed by 6 bases and 6 bases, with 17 bases remaining between them. The CDR3 spans 14 residues. The CDR3 DNA is TGTGCCAGCAGCGCCCCTGGAGGAAGCGATGGCTACACCTTC. This sequence encodes CASSAPGGSDGYTF.

The chain joins TRBV10-3 to TRBJ1-1; D perhaps matches TRBD1 (5 bases). V shed 7 bases and J shed 1 base, with 10 bases lying between them. CDR3 length: 13 residues. Germline loops: CDR1 ENHRY, CDR2 SYGVKD. The CDR3 is CAIKDTANTEAFF. For the CDR3, the DNA is TGTGCCATCAAGGACACCGCGAACACTGAAGCTTTCTTT.

The V and J genes are TRBV7-2 and TRBJ1-5, with D perhaps matching TRBD1 (5 bases). This CDR3 comprises 16 residues. The germline CDR1 and CDR2 sequences are SGHTA and FQGNSA. Deletions cut 5 bases from V and 1 base from J, with 15 bases between. Here the CDR3 DNA reads TGTGCCAGCAGCCCCGGGGGGTGGGGAAGCAATCAGCCCCAGCATTTT. Translating gives CASSPGGWGSNQPQHF.

The chain uses TRBV2 and TRBJ1-1, with D tentatively TRBD1 (6 bases). Germline V lookup: CDR1 SNHLY, CDR2 FYNNEI. This CDR3 is 15 amino acids long. Trimming took off 6 bases at V and 1 base at J, with 15 bases between the two ends. CDR3 coding DNA: TGTGCCAGCAGGGATTTTAGGACAGCGAACACTGAAGCTTTCTTT. The encoded protein is CASRDFRTANTEAFF.